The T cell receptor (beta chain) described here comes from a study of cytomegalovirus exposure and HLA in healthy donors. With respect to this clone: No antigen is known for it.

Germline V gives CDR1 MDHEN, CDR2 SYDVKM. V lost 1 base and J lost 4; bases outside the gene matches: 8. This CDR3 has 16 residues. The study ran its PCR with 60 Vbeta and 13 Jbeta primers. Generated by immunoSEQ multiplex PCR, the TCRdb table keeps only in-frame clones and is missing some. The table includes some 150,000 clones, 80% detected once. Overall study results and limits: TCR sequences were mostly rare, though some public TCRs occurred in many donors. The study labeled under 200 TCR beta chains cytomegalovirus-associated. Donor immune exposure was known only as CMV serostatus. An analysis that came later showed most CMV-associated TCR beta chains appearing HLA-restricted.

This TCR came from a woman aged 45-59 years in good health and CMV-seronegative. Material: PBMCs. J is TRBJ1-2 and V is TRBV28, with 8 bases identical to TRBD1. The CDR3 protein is CASSLLGGQGLYGYTF. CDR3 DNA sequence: TGTGCCAGCAGTTTATTAGGTGGACAGGGACTCTATGGCTACACCTTC.